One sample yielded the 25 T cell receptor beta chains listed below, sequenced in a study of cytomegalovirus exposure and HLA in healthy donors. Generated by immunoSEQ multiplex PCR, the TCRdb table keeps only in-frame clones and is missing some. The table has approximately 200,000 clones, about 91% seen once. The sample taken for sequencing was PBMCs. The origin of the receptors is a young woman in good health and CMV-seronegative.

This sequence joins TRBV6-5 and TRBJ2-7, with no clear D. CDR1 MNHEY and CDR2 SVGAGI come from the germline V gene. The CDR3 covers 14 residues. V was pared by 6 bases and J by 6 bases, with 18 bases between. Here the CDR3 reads CASSTPASSGEQYF. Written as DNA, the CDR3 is TGTGCCAGCAGCACCCCCGCCTCTTCGGGCGAGCAGTACTTC.

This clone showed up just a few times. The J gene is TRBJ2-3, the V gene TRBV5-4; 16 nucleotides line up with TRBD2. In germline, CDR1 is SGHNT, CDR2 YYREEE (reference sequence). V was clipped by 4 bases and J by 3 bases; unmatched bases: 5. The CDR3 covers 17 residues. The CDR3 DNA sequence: TGTGCCAGCAGCCAGGGACTAGCGGGAGGGAAAACAGATACGCAGTATTTT. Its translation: CASSQGLAGGKTDTQYF.

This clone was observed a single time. This chain's CDR3 is CASSLEVDRDGYTF. The CDR3 nucleotides read TGTGCCAGCAGCTTGGAGGTAGACAGAGATGGCTACACCTTC. This chain joins TRBV5-6 and TRBJ1-2, with a tentative D call TRBD1 (5 bases). This CDR3 has 14 amino acids. The germline gives CDR1 SGHDT, CDR2 YYEEEE. V lost 0 bases, J lost 6 bases, and 12 bases lay in between.

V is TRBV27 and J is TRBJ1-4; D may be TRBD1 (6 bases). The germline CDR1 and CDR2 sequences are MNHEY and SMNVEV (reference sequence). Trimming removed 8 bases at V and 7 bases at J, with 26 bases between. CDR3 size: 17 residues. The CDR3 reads CASATLNRDKRSEKLFF. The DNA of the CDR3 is TGTGCCAGCGCGACCTTGAACAGGGATAAGAGGAGTGAAAAACTGTTTTTT.

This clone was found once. The CDR3 bases are TGTGCCAGCTCACCGGGTTTGTCGCACCTCTTAGAGGGTGGCTACACCTTC. Translation: CASSPGLSHLLEGGYTF. The genes are TRBV18 and TRBJ1-2; no clear D gene. CDR3 length: 17 amino acids. The germline V gene has CDR1 KGHSH and CDR2 LQKENI. Trimming left V 3 bases short and J 7 bases short, with 24 bases between.

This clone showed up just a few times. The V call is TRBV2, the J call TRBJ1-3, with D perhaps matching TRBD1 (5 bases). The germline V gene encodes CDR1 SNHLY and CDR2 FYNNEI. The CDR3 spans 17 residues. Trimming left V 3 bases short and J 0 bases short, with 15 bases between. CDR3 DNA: TGTGCCAGCAGTGATAGGAGGGGCGCGAGCTCTGGAAACACCATATATTTT. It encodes CASSDRRGASSGNTIYF.

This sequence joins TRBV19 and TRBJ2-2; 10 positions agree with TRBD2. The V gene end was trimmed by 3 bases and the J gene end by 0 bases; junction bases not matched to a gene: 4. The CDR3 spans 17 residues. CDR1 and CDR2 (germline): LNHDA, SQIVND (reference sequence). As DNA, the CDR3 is TGTGCCAGTAGTATTAGACTAGCGGGTACGAACACCGGGGAGCTGTTTTTT. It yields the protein CASSIRLAGTNTGELFF.

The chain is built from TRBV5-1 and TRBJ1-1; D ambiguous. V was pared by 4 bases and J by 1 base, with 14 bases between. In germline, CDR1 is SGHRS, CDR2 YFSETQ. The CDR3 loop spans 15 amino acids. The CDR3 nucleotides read TGCGCCAGCAGCCCCGGACGGGAATGGAACACTGAAGCTTTCTTT. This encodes CASSPGREWNTEAFF.

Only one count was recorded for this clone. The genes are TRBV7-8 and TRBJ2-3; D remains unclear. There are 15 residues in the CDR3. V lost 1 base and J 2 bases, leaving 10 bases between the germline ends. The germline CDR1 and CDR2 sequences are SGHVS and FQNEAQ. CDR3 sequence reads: CASSLGVEDTDTQYF. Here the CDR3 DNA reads TGTGCCAGCAGCTTAGGGGTTGAGGACACAGATACGCAGTATTTT.

The CDR3: CATRETNTEAFF. The DNA for the CDR3 is TGTGCCACTAGGGAGACGAACACTGAAGCTTTCTTT. The genes are TRBV28 and TRBJ1-1; D call uncertain. CDR1 and CDR2 from the germline V gene are MDHEN and SYDVKM. This CDR3 has 12 residues. Between the trimmed V and J ends, which lost 10 bases and 1 base, there was a span of 10 bases.

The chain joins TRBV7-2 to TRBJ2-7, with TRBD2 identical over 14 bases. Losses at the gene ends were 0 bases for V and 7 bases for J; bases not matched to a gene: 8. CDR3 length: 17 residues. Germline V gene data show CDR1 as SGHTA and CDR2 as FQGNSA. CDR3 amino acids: CASSLAGGTSGSGEQYF. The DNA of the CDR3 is TGTGCCAGCAGCTTAGCAGGGGGGACTAGCGGGAGTGGGGAGCAGTACTTC.

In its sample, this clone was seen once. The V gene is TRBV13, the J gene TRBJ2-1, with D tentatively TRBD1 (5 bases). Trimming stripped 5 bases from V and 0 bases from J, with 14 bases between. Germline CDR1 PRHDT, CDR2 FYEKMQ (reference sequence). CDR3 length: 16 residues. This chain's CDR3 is CASSRPGSASYNEQFF. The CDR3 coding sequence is TGTGCCAGCAGCCGCCCAGGGTCGGCCTCCTACAATGAGCAGTTCTTC.

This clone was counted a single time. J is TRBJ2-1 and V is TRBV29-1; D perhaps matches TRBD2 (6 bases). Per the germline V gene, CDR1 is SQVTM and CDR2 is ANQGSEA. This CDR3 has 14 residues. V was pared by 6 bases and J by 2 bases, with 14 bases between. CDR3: CSVPSGSTYNEQFF. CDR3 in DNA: TGCAGCGTCCCCTCCGGGAGTACCTACAATGAGCAGTTCTTC.

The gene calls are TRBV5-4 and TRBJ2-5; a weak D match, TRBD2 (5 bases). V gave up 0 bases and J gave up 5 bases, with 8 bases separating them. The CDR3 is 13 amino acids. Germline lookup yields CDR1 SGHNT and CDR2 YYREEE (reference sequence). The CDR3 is CASSLAQRETQYF. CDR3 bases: TGTGCCAGCAGCTTGGCCCAGCGGGAGACCCAGTACTTC.

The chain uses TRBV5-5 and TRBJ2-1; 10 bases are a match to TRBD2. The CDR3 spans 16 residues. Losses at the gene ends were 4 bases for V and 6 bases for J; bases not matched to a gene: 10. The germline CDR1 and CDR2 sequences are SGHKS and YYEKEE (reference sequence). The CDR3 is CASSRTPGLATNEQFF. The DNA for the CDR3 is TGTGCCAGCAGCCGGACTCCGGGACTAGCGACCAATGAGCAGTTCTTC.

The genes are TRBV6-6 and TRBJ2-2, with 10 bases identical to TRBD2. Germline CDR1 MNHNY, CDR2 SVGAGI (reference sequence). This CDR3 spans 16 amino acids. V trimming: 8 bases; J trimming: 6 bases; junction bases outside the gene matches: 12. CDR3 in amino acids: CASLIIAGGGPGELFF. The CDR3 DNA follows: TGTGCCAGCCTGATAATAGCGGGAGGAGGTCCCGGGGAGCTGTTTTTT.

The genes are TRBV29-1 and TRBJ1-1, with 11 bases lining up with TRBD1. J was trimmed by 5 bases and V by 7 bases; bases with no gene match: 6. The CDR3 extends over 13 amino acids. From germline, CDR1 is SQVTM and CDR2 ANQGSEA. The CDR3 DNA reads TGCAGCGCCCGTGGGACAGGGGGAACTGAAGCTTTCTTT. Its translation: CSARGTGGTEAFF.

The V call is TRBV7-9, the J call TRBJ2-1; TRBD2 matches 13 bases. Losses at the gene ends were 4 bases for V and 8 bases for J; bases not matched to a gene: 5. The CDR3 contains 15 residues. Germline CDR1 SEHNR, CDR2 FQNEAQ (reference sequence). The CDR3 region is CASSSGTSGIHEQFF. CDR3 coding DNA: TGTGCCAGCAGCTCCGGGACTAGCGGGATCCATGAGCAGTTCTTC.

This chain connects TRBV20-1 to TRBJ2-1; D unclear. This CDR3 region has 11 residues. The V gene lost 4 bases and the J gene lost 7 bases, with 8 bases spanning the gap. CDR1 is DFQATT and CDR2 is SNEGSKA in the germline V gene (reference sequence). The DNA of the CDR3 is TGCAGTGCTAACCGGCGGAATGAGCAGTTCTTC. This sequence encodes CSANRRNEQFF.

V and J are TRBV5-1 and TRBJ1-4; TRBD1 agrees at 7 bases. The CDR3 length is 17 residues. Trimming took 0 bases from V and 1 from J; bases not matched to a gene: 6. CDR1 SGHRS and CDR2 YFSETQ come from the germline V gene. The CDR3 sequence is CASSLDPRQGTNEKLFF. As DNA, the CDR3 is TGCGCCAGCAGCTTGGATCCCCGACAGGGAACTAATGAAAAACTGTTTTTT. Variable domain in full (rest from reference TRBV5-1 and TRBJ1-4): KAGVTQTPRYLIKTRGQQVTLSCSPISGHRSVSWYQQTPGQGLQFLFEYFSETQRNKGNFPGRFSGRQFSNSRSEMNVSTLELGDSALYLCASSLDPRQGTNEKLFFGSGTQLSVL.

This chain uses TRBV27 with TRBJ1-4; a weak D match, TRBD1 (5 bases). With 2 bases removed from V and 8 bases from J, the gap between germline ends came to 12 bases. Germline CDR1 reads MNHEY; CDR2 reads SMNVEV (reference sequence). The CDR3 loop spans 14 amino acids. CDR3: CASSLSGGEEKLFF. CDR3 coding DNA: TGTGCCAGCAGTTTAAGTGGGGGGGAGGAAAAACTGTTTTTT.

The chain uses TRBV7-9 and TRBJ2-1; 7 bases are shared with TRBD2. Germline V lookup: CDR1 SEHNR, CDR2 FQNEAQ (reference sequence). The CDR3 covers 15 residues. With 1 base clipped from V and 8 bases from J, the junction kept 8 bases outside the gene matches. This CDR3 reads CASSLGGTNVDEQFF. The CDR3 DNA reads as TGTGCCAGCAGCTTAGGCGGGACTAACGTCGATGAGCAGTTCTTC.

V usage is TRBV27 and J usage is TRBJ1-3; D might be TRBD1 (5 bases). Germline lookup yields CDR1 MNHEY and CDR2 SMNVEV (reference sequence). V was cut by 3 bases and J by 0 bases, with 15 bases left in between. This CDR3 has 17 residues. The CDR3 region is CASSFGTGQFSGNTIYF. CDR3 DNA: TGTGCCAGCAGTTTCGGTACAGGACAATTCTCTGGAAACACCATATATTTT.

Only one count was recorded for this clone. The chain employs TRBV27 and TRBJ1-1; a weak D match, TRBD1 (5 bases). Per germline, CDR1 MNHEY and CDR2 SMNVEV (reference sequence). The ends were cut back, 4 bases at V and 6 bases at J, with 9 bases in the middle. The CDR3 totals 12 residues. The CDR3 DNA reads TGTGCCAGCAGTTCTCGGGGGTCTGAAGCTTTCTTT. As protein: CASSSRGSEAFF.

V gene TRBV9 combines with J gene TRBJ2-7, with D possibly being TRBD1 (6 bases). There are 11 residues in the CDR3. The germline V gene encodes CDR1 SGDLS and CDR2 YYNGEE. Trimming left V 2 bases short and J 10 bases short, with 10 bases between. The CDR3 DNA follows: TGTGCCAGCAGCGTCTCGACAGGACAGTACTTC. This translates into CASSVSTGQYF. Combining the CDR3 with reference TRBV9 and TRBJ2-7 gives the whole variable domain DSGVTQTPKHLITATGQRVTLRCSPRSGDLSVYWYQQSLDQGLQFLIQYYNGEERAKGNILERFSAQQFPDLHSELNLSSLELGDSALYFCASSVSTGQYFGPGTRLTVT.